This TCR beta chain stems from a study of control samples from healthy donors and cancer patients. Germline CDR1 reads SGHNT; CDR2 reads YYREEE (reference sequence). CDR3 length: 13 residues. V trimming: 2 bases; J trimming: 6 bases; junction bases outside the gene matches: 1. Sequencing was performed with immunoSEQ multiplex PCR; in TCRdb, only in-frame clones are kept and a portion is missing. The sample lists some 120,000 clones; 75% to 90% were seen once. This clone showed up just a few times. This clonotype was sampled from a woman in her fifties or sixties with colorectal cancer. This sequence joins TRBV5-4 and TRBJ1-5, with TRBD1 matching 8 bases. Specimen: PBMCs. CDR3: CASSLQGGQPQHF. In DNA form, the CDR3 reads TGTGCCAGCAGCTTACAGGGGGGTCAGCCCCAGCATTTT. Full variable domain (outside the CDR3, taken from reference TRBV5-4 and TRBJ1-5): ETGVTQSPTHLIKTRGQQVTLRCSSQSGHNTVSWYQQALGQGPQFIFQYYREEENGRGNFPPRFSGLQFPNYSSELNVNALELDDSALYLCASSLQGGQPQHFGDGTRLSIL.